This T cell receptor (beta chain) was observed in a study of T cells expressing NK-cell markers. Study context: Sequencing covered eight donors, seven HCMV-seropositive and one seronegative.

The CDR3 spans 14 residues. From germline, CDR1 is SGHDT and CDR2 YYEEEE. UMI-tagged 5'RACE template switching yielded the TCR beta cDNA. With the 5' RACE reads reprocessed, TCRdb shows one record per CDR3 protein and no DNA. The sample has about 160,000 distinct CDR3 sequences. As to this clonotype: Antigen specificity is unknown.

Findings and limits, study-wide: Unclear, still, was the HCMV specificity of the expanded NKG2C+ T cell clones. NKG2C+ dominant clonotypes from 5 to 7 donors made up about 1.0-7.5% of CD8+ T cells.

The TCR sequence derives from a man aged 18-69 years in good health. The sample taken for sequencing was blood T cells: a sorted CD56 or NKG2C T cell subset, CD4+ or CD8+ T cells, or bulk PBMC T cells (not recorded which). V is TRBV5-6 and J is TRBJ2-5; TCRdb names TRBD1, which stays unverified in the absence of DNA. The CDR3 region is CASSHDSNQETQYF.